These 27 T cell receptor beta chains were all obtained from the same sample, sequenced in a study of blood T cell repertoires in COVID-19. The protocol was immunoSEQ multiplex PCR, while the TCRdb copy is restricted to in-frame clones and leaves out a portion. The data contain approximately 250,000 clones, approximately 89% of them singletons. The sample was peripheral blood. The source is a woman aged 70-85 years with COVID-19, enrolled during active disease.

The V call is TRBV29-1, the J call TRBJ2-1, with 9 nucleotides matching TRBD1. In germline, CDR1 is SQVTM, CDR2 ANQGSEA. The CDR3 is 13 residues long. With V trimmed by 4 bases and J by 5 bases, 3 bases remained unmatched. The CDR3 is CSVADRGDNEQFF. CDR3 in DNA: TGCAGCGTTGCGGACAGGGGTGACAATGAGCAGTTCTTC.

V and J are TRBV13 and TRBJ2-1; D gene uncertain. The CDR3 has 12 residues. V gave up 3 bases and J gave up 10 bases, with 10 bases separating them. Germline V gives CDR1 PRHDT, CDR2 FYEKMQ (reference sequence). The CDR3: CASSLGGLEQFF. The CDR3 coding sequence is TGTGCCAGCAGCTTGGGTGGGCTGGAGCAGTTCTTC.

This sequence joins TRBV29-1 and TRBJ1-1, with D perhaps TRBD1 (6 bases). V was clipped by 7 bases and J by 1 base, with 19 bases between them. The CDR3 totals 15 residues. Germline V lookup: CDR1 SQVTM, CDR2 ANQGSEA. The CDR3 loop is CSASRGGGGNTEAFF. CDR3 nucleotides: TGCAGCGCCTCCCGAGGGGGGGGCGGGAACACTGAAGCTTTCTTT.

CDR3 in amino acids: CASSGGTPRVPGELFF. The CDR3 nucleotides read TGTGCCAGCAGCGGCGGGACCCCTAGGGTCCCCGGGGAGCTGTTTTTT. The V call is TRBV5-4, the J call TRBJ2-2, with D perhaps matching TRBD2 (6 bases). Germline loops: CDR1 SGHNT, CDR2 YYREEE (reference sequence). V lost 4 bases and J 6 bases, leaving 19 bases between the germline ends. This CDR3 contains 16 residues. The variable domain in full, with the rest retrieved from reference TRBV5-4 and TRBJ2-2, is ETGVTQSPTHLIKTRGQQVTLRCSSQSGHNTVSWYQQALGQGPQFIFQYYREEENGRGNFPPRFSGLQFPNYSSELNVNALELDDSALYLCASSGGTPRVPGELFFGEGSRLTVL.

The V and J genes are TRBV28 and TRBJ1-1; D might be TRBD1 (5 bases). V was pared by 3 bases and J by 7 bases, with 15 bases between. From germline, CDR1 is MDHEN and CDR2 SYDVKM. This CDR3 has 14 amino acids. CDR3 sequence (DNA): TGTGCCAGCAGTTTCGCAGGGCTCCCCATTGAAGCTTTCTTT. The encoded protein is CASSFAGLPIEAFF.

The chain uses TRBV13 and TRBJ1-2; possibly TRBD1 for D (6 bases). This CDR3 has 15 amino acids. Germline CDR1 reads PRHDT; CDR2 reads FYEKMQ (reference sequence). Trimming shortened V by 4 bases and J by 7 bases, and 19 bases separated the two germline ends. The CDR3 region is CASSSVGGAWGGYTF. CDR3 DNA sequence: TGTGCCAGCAGCTCCGTAGGGGGGGCATGGGGTGGCTACACCTTC. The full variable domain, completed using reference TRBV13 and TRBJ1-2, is AAGVIQSPRHLIKEKRETATLKCYPIPRHDTVYWYQQGPGQDPQFLISFYEKMQSDKGSIPDRFSAQQFSDYHSELNMSSLELGDSALYFCASSSVGGAWGGYTFGSGTRLTVV.

The CDR3 nucleotides are TGTGCCAGCAGCCAAAGGGACAGGGGCTCCAGAGAGACCCAGTACTTC. This translates into CASSQRDRGSRETQYF. V is TRBV16 and J is TRBJ2-5; 10 nucleotides line up with TRBD1. Per germline, CDR1 KGHSY and CDR2 FQNENV. The CDR3 spans 16 residues. The J segment lost 4 bases and the V segment lost 2 bases, leaving 7 bases of the junction unmatched.

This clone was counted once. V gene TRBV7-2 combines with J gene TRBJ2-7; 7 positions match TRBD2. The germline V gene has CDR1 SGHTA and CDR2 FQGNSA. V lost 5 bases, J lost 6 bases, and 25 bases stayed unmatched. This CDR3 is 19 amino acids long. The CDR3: CASSLTIHLGGGPSVEQYF. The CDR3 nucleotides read TGTGCCAGCAGCCTAACTATCCACTTGGGGGGAGGGCCATCGGTCGAGCAGTACTTC.

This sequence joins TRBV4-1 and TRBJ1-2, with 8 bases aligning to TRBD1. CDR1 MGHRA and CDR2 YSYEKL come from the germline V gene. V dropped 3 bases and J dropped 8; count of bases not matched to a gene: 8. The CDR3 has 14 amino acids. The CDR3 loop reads CASSHPQGARGYTF. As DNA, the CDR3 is TGCGCCAGCAGCCACCCTCAGGGGGCGAGGGGCTACACCTTC.

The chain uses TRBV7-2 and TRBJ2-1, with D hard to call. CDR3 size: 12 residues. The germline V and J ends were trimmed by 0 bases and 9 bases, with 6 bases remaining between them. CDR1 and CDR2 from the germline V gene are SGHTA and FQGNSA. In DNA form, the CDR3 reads TGTGCCAGCAGCTTAGCTCTAAGTGAGCAGTTCTTC. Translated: CASSLALSEQFF.

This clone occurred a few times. CDR3 region: CASSESVHIRDWAFGEQFF. In DNA form, the CDR3 reads TGTGCCAGCAGTGAATCAGTCCATATCAGGGACTGGGCCTTCGGTGAGCAGTTCTTC. The V and J genes are TRBV2 and TRBJ2-1, with a tentative D call TRBD2 (6 bases). The V gene lost 2 bases and the J gene lost 9 bases, with 29 bases spanning the gap. The CDR3 covers 19 residues. The V gene's germline CDR1 is SNHLY and CDR2 FYNNEI.

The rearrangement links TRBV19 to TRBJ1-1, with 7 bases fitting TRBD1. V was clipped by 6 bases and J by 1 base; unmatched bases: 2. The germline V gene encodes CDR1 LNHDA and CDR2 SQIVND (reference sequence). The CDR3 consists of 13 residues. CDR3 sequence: CASSRTGNTEAFF. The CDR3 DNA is TGTGCCAGTAGCCGGACAGGGAACACTGAAGCTTTCTTT. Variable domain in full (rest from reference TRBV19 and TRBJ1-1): DGGITQSPKYLFRKEGQNVTLSCEQNLNHDAMYWYRQDPGQGLRLIYYSQIVNDFQKGDIAEGYSVSREKKESFPLTVTSAQKNPTAFYLCASSRTGNTEAFFGQGTRLTVV.

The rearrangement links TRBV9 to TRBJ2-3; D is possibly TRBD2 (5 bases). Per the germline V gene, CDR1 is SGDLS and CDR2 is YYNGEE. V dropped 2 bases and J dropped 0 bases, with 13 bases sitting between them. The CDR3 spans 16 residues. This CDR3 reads CASSVFSGPSTDTQYF. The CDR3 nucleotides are TGTGCCAGCAGCGTTTTCAGCGGTCCTAGCACAGATACGCAGTATTTT.

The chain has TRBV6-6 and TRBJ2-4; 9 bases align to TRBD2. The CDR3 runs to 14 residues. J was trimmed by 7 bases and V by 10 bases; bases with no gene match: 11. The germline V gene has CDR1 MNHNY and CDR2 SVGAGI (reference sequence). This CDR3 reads CATWREGGWNIQYF. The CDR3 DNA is TGTGCCACCTGGCGGGAGGGGGGCTGGAACATTCAGTACTTC.

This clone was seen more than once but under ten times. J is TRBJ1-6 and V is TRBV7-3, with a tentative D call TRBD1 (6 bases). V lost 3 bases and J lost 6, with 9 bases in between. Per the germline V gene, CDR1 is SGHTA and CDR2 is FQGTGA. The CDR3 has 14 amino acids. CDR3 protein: CASSFGGPNSPLHF. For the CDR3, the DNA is TGTGCCAGCAGCTTTGGGGGCCCTAATTCACCCCTCCACTTT.

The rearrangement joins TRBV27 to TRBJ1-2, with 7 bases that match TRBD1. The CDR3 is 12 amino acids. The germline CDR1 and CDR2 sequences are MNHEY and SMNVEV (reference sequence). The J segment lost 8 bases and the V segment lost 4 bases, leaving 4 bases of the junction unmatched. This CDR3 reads CASSSDRVGYTF. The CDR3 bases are TGTGCCAGCAGTTCCGACAGGGTGGGCTACACCTTC.

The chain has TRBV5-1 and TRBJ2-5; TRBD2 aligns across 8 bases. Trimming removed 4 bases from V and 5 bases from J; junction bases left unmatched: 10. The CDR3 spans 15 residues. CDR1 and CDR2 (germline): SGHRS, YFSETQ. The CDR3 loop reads CASSPGLAPGETQYF. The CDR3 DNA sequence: TGCGCCAGCAGCCCCGGACTAGCTCCGGGGGAGACCCAGTACTTC.

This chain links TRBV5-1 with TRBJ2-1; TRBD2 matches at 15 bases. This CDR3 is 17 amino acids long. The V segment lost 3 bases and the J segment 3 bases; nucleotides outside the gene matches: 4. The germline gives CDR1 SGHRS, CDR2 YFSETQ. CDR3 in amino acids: CASSSGLAGGIYNEQFF. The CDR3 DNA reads TGCGCCAGCAGCTCCGGACTAGCGGGAGGGATCTACAATGAGCAGTTCTTC.

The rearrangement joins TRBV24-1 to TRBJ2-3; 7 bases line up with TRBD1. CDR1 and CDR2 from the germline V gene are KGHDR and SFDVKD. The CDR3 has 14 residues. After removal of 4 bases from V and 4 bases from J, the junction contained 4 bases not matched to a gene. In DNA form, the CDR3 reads TGTGCCACCAGTGACGTACAGGGGCCAGATACGCAGTATTTT. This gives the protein CATSDVQGPDTQYF.

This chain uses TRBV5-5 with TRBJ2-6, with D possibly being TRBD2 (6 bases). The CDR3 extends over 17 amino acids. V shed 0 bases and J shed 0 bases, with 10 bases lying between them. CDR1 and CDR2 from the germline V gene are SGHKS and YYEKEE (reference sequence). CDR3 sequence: CASSLAVGSSGANVLTF. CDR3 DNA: TGTGCCAGCAGCTTGGCTGTCGGGAGCTCTGGGGCCAACGTCCTGACTTTC.

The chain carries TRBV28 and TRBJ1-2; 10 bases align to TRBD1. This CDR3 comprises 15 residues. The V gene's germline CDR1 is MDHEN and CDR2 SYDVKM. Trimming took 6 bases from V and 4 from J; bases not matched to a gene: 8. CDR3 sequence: CASSPRQGAFYGYTF. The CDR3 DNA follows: TGTGCCAGCAGCCCAAGACAGGGGGCGTTCTATGGCTACACCTTC.

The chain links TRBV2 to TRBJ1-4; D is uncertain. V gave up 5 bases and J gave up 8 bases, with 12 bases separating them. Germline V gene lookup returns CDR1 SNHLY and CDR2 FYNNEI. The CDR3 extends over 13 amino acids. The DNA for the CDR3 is TGTGCCAGCAGTCGGGATCTGGGCGAAAAACTGTTTTTT. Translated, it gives CASSRDLGEKLFF.

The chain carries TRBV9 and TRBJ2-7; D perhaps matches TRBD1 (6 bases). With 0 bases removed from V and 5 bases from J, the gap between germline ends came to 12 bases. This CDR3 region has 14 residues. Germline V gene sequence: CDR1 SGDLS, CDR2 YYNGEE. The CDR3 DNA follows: TGTGCCAGCAGCGTAGGAACAGGGAGCAACGAGCAGTACTTC. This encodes CASSVGTGSNEQYF.

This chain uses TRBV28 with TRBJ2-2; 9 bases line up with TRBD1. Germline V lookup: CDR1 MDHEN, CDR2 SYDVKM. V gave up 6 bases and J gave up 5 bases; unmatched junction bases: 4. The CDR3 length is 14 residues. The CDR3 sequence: CASRQGAGTGELFF. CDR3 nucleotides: TGTGCCAGCAGACAGGGGGCGGGGACCGGGGAGCTGTTTTTT. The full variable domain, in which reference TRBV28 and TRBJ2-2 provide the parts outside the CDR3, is DVKVTQSSRYLVKRTGEKVFLECVQDMDHENMFWYRQDPGLGLRLIYFSYDVKMKEKGDIPEGYSVSREKKERFSLILESASTNQTSMYLCASRQGAGTGELFFGEGSRLTVL.

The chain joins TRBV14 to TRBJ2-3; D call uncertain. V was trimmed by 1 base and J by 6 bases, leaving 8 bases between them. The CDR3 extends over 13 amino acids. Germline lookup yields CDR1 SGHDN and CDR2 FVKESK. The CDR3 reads CASSQGFQDTQYF. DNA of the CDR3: TGTGCCAGCAGCCAAGGGTTCCAGGATACGCAGTATTTT. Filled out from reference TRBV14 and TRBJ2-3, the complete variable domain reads EAGVTQFPSHSVIEKGQTVTLRCDPISGHDNLYWYRRVMGKEIKFLLHFVKESKQDESGMPNNRFLAERTGGTYSTLKVQPAELEDSGVYFCASSQGFQDTQYFGPGTRLTVL.

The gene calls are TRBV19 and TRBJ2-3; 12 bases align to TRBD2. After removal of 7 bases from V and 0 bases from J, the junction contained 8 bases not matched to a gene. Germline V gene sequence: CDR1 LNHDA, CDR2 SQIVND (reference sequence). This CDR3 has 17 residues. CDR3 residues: CASIGFGTSGSTDTQYF. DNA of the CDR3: TGTGCCAGTATCGGATTTGGGACTAGCGGGAGCACAGATACGCAGTATTTT. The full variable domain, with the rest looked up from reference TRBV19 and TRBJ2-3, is DGGITQSPKYLFRKEGQNVTLSCEQNLNHDAMYWYRQDPGQGLRLIYYSQIVNDFQKGDIAEGYSVSREKKESFPLTVTSAQKNPTAFYLCASIGFGTSGSTDTQYFGPGTRLTVL.

The CDR3 loop reads CASSTGGYYEQYF. The CDR3 nucleotides are TGTGCCAGTTCGACAGGGGGCTATTACGAGCAGTACTTC. The genes are TRBV6-5 and TRBJ2-7; 10 nucleotides match TRBD1. The CDR3 contains 13 residues. V was clipped by 9 bases and J by 4 bases; unmatched bases: 6. The V gene's germline CDR1 is MNHEY and CDR2 SVGAGI.